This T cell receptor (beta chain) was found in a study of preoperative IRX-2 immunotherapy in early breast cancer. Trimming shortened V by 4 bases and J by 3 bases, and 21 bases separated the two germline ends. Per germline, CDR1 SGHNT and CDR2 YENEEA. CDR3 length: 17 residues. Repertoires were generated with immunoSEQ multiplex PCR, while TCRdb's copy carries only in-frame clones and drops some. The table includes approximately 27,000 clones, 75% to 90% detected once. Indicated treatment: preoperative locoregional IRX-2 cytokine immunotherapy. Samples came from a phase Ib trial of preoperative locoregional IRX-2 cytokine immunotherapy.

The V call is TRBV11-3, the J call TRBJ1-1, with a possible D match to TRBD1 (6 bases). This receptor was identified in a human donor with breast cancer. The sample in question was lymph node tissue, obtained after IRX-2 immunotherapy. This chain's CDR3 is CASSYPQQGGRDTEAFF. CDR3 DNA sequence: TGTGCCAGCAGCTACCCTCAACAGGGTGGTAGGGACACTGAAGCTTTCTTT.